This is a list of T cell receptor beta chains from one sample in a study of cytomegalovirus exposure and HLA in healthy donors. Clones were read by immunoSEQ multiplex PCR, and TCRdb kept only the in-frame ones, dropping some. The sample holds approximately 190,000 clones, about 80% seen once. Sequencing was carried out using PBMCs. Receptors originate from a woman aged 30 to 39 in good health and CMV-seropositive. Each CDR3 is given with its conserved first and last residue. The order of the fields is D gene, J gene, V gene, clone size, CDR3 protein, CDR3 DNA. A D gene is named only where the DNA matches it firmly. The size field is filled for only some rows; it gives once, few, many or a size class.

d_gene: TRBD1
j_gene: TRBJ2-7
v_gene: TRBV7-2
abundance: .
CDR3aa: CASSLAGTVTYEQYF
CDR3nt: TGTGCCAGCAGCTTAGCGGGGACAGTCACCTACGAGCAGTACTTC

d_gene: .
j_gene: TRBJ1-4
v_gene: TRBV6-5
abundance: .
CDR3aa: CASSSWGGVTNEKLFF
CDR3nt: TGTGCCAGCAGTTCTTGGGGGGGGGTCACTAATGAAAAACTGTTTTTT

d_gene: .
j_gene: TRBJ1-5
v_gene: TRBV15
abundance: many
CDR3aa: CATSRDQGDNQPQHF
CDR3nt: TGTGCCACCAGCAGAGACCAGGGTGACAATCAGCCCCAGCATTTT

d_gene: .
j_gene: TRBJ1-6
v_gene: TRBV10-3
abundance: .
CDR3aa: CATGGSGQGAPLHF
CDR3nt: TGTGCCACCGGGGGGTCCGGGCAGGGCGCACCCCTCCACTTT

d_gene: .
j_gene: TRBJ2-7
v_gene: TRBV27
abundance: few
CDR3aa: CASSLPGGVGEQYF
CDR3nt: TGTGCCAGCAGTTTACCAGGAGGGGTGGGTGAGCAGTACTTC

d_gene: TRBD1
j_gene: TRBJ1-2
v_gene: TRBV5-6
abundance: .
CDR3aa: CASSLRGQYYGYTF
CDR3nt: TGTGCCAGCAGCTTGCGGGGACAGTACTATGGCTACACCTTC

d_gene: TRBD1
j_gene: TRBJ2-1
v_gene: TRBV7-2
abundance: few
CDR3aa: CASSSDRGNEQFF
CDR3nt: TGTGCCAGCAGCTCGGACAGGGGTAATGAGCAGTTCTTC

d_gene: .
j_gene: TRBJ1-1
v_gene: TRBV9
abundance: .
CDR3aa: CASSGEGTEAFF
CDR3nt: TGTGCCAGCAGCGGGGAGGGGACTGAAGCTTTCTTT

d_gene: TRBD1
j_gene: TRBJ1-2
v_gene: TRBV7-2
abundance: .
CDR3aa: CASSPLTGSGYTF
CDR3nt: TGTGCCAGCAGCCCGTTGACAGGGTCTGGCTACACCTTC

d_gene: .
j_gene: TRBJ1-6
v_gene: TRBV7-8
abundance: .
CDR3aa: CASSLGWGNPFSDSPLHF
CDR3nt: TGTGCCAGCAGCTTAGGGTGGGGCAACCCTTTTTCTGATTCACCCCTCCACTTT

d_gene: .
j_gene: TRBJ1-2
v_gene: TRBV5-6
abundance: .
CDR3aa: CASSPGQGFYGYTF
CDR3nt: TGTGCCAGCAGCCCAGGGCAGGGGTTCTATGGCTACACCTTC

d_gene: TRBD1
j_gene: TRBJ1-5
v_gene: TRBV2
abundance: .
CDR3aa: CASSDQGQALSPQHF
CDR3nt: TGTGCCAGCAGTGATCAGGGACAGGCGCTATCGCCCCAGCATTTT

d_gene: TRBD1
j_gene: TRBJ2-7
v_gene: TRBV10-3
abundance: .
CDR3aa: CAISSGTGAYEQYF
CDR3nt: TGTGCCATCAGTTCTGGGACAGGCGCCTACGAGCAGTACTTC

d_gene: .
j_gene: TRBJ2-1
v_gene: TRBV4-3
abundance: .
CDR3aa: CASSHDRSGASRSWYNEQFF
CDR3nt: TGCGCCAGCAGCCATGACAGGTCAGGGGCCTCTAGGTCTTGGTACAATGAGCAGTTCTTC

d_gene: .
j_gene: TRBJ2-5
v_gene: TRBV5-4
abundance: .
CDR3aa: CASSYSGVSQETQYF
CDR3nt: TGTGCCAGCAGCTATTCCGGGGTATCACAAGAGACCCAGTACTTC

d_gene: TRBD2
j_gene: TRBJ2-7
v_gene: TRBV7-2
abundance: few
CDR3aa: CASSLWTSGSHPYEQYF
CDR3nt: TGTGCCAGCAGCTTGTGGACTAGCGGGAGCCATCCCTACGAGCAGTACTTC

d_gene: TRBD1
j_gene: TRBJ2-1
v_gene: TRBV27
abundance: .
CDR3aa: CASSSQGAPRGNEQFF
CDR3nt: TGTGCCAGCAGTTCACAGGGGGCCCCTCGGGGCAATGAGCAGTTCTTC

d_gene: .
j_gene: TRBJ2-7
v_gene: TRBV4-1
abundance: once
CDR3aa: CASSQDKRDLTYEQYF
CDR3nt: TGCGCCAGCAGCCAAGATAAACGGGACTTGACCTACGAGCAGTACTTC